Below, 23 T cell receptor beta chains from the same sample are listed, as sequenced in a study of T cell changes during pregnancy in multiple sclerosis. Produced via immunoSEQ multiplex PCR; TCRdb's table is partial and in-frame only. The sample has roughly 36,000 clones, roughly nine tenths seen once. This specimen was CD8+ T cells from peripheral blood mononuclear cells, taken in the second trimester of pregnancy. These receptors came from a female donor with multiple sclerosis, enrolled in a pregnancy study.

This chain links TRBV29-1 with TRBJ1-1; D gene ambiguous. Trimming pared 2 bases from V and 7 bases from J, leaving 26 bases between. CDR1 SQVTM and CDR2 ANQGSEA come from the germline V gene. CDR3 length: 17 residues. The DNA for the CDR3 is TGCAGCGTTGAATCCGAGGCTGAAGGGAGGCTAATTCATGAAGCTTTCTTT. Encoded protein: CSVESEAEGRLIHEAFF.

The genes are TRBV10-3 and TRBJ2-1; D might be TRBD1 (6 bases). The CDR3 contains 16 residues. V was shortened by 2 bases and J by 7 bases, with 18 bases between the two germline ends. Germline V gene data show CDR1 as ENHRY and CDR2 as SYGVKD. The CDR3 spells CAISEGGLGGLNEQFF. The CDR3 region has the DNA TGTGCCATCAGTGAGGGCGGTCTAGGGGGTCTGAATGAGCAGTTCTTC.

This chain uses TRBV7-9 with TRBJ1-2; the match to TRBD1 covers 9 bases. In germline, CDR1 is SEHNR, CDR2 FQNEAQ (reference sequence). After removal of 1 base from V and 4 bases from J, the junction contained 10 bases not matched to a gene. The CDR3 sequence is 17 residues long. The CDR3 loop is CASSLGTGGAESYGYTF. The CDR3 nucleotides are TGTGCCAGCAGCTTAGGCACAGGGGGCGCAGAAAGCTATGGCTACACCTTC. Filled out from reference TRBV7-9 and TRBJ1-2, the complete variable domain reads DTGVSQNPRHKITKRGQNVTFRCDPISEHNRLYWYRQTLGQGPEFLTYFQNEAQLEKSRLLSDRFSAERPKGSFSTLEIQRTEQGDSAMYLCASSLGTGGAESYGYTFGSGTRLTVV.

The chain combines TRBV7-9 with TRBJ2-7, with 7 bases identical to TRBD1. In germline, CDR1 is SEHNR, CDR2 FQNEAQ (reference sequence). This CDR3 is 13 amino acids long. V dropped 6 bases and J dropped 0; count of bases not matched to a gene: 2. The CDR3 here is CASRTGSSYEQYF. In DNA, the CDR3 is TGTGCCAGCAGGACAGGGAGCTCCTACGAGCAGTACTTC.

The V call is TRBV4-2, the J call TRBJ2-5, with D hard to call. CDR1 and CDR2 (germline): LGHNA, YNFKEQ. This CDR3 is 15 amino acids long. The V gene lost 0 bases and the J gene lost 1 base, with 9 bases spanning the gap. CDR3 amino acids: CASSQESRPQETQYF. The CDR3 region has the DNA TGTGCCAGCAGCCAAGAGTCTAGACCCCAAGAGACCCAGTACTTC.

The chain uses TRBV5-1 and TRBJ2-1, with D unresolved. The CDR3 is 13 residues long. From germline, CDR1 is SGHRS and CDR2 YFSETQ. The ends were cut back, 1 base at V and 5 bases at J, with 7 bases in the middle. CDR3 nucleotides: TGCGCCAGCAGCTTGAGCCGCAACAATGAGCAGTTCTTC. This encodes CASSLSRNNEQFF. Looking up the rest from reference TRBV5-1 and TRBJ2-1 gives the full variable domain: KAGVTQTPRYLIKTRGQQVTLSCSPISGHRSVSWYQQTPGQGLQFLFEYFSETQRNKGNFPGRFSGRQFSNSRSEMNVSTLELGDSALYLCASSLSRNNEQFFGPGTRLTVL.

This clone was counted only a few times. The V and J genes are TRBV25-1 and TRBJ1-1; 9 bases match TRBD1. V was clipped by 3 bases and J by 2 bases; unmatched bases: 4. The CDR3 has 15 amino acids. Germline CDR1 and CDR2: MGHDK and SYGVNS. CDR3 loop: CASSEPGQGNTEAFF. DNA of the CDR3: TGTGCCAGCAGTGAGCCGGGACAGGGTAACACTGAAGCTTTCTTT.

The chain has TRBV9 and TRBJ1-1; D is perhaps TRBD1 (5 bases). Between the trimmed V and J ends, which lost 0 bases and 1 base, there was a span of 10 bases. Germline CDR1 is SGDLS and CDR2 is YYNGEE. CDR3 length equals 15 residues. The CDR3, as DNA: TGTGCCAGCAGCGTAGTGGGGCACCCGAACACTGAAGCTTTCTTT. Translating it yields CASSVVGHPNTEAFF.

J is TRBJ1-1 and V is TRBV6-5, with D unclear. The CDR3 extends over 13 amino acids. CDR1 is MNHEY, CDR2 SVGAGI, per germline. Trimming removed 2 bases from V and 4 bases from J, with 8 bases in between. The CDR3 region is CASSYNEITEAFF. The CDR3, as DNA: TGTGCCAGCAGTTACAACGAGATCACTGAAGCTTTCTTT.

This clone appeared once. The CDR3 loop reads CASRAGTDTDTQYF. CDR3 DNA sequence: TGTGCCAGCAGAGCCGGGACAGACACAGATACGCAGTATTTT. The chain carries TRBV7-3 and TRBJ2-3, with 7 positions matching TRBD1. The CDR3 sequence is 14 residues long. Trimming cost V 6 bases and J 2 bases; bases outside gene matches: 5. From germline, CDR1 is SGHTA and CDR2 FQGTGA.

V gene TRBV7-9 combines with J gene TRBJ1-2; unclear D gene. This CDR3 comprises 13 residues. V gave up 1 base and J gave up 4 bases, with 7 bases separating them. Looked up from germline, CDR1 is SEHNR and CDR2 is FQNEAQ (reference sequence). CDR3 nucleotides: TGTGCCAGCAGCTTAGGCGGACTCTATGGCTACACCTTC. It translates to CASSLGGLYGYTF.

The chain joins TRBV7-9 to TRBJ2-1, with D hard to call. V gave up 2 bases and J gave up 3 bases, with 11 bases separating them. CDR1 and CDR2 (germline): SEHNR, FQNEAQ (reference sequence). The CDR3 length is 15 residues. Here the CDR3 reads CASSLQQPNYNEQFF. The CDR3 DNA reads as TGTGCCAGCAGCTTACAACAGCCTAACTACAATGAGCAGTTCTTC.

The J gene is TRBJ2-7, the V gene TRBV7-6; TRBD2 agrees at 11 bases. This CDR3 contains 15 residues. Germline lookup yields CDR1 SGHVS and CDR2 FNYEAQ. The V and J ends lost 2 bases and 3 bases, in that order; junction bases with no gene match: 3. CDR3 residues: CASSLSSGGHYEQYF. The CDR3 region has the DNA TGTGCCAGCAGCTTATCTAGCGGGGGGCACTACGAGCAGTACTTC.

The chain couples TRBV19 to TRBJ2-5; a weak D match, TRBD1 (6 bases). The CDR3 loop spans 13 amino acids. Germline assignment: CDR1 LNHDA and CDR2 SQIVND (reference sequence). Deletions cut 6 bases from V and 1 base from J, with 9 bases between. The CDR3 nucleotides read TGTGCCAGTAGGGGCAGGGGCCAAGAGACCCAGTACTTC. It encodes CASRGRGQETQYF.

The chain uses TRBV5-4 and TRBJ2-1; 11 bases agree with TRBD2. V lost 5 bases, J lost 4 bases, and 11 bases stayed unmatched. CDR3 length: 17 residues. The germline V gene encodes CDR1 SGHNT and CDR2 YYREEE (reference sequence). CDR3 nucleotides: TGTGCCAGCAGTCGCACCCCTGGGACTAGCGGTTACAATGAGCAGTTCTTC. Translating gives CASSRTPGTSGYNEQFF.

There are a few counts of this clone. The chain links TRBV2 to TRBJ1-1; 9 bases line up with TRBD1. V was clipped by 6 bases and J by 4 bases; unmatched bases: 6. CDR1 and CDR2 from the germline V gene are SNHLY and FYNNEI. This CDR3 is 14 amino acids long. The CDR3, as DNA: TGTGCCAGCAGGGAAACAGGGGGCGTCACTGAAGCTTTCTTT. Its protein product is CASRETGGVTEAFF.

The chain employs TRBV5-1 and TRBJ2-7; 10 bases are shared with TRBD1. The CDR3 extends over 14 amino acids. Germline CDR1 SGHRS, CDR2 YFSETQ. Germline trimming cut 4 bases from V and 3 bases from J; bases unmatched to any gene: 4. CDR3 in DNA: TGCGCCAGCAGCACCGGACAGGGGGGCTACGAGCAGTACTTC. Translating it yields CASSTGQGGYEQYF.

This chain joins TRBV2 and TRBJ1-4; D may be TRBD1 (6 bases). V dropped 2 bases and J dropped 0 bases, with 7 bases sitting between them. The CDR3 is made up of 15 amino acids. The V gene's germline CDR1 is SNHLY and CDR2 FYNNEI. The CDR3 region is CASSETGSTNEKLFF. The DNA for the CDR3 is TGTGCCAGCAGTGAAACAGGGTCAACTAATGAAAAACTGTTTTTT.

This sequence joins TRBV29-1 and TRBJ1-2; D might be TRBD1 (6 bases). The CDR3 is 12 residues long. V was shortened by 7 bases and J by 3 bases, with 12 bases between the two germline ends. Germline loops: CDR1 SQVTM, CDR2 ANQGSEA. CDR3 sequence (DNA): TGCAGCGCCGAGGGGGGGCACTATGGCTACACCTTC. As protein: CSAEGGHYGYTF.

CDR3 region: CASSLALQSGTQYF. CDR3 nucleotides: TGTGCCAGCAGCTTGGCGCTCCAAAGCGGGACCCAGTACTTC. J is TRBJ2-5 and V is TRBV5-6; TRBD2 is a possible D gene (5 bases). Trimming took 0 bases from V and 7 from J, leaving 13 bases between them. This CDR3 region has 14 residues. CDR1 is SGHDT and CDR2 is YYEEEE in the germline V gene. The full variable domain, in which reference TRBV5-6 and TRBJ2-5 provide the parts outside the CDR3, is DAGVTQSPTHLIKTRGQQVTLRCSPKSGHDTVSWYQQALGQGPQFIFQYYEEEERQRGNFPDRFSGHQFPNYSSELNVNALLLGDSALYLCASSLALQSGTQYFGPGTRLLVL.

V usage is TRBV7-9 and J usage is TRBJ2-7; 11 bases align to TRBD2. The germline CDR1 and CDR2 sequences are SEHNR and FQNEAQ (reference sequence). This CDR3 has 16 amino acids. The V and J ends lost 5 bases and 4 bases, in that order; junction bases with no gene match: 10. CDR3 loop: CASSPRSGRAEYEQYF. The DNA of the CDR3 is TGTGCCAGCAGCCCACGTAGCGGGAGGGCCGAGTACGAGCAGTACTTC.

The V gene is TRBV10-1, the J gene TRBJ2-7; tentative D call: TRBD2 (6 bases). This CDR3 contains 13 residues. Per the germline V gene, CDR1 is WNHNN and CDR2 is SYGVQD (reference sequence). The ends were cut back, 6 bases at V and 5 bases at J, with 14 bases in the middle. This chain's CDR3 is CASRGAGSDEQYF. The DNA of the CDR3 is TGCGCCAGCAGAGGTGCGGGAAGCGACGAGCAGTACTTC.

The CDR3 reads CASSPGVGAYEQYF. The CDR3 coding sequence is TGTGCCAGCAGCCCGGGAGTGGGGGCCTACGAGCAGTACTTC. The V gene is TRBV7-9, the J gene TRBJ2-7; D is perhaps TRBD2 (6 bases). CDR3 length: 14 residues. CDR1 and CDR2 from the germline V gene are SEHNR and FQNEAQ (reference sequence). V lost 5 bases to trimming and J lost 2 bases, with 13 bases between them.